This T cell receptor (beta chain) was recorded in a study of long-term antiretroviral therapy in people with HIV. The CDR3 extends over 15 amino acids. Per germline, CDR1 SGHKS and CDR2 YYEKEE (reference sequence). Trimming at V came to 3 bases and at J to 6 bases, leaving 5 bases not matched to a gene. Samples were assayed with immunoSEQ v3.0 at survey level. Here immunoSEQ multiplex PCR was the method, and the copy in TCRdb shows in-frame clones only, minus some. The top ten clones hold approximately 4.9% of a sample with roughly 16,000 clones, around 82% of them seen once. This chain joins TRBV5-5 and TRBJ2-7; 14 positions match TRBD2. The starting material was unsorted PBMCs, obtained 0.1 years before starting antiretroviral therapy. The receptor was derived from a man aged 18 to 29 with HIV. In DNA form, the CDR3 reads TGTGCCAGCAGCTGGGGACTAGCGGGAGAAAGCGAGCAGTACTTC. Amino acids: CASSWGLAGESEQYF.